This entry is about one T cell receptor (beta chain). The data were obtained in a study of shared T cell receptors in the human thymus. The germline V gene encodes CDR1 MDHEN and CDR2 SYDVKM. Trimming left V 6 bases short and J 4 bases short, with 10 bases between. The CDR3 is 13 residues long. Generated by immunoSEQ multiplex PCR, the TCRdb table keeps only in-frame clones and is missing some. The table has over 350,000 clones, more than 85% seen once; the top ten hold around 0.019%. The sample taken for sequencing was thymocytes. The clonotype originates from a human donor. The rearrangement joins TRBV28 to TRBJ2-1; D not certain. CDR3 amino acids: CASSWASYNEQFF. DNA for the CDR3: TGTGCCAGCAGCTGGGCCTCATACAATGAGCAGTTCTTC.